Following are 5 T cell receptor beta chains from one sample sequenced in a study of cytomegalovirus exposure and HLA in healthy donors (dated by TCRdb to between 2016 and 2019). Library prep was done by the immunoSEQ multiplex PCR assay. For the multiplex PCR, a mixture combining 60 forward primers for TCR Vbeta segments and 13 reverse primers for TCR Jbeta segments was used. In its TCRdb copy, this immuneACCESS table keeps in-frame sequences only and misses some clones. Where compared with another copy, unresolved V genes explain less than half of these, and the others have no known cause. This sample's records show tens of thousands of clones. In total, the top ten clones hold about 5% of the sample. The specimen sequenced was PBMCs. The receptors here all came from a woman aged 40 to 55 in good health and CMV-seropositive.

Concerning this clone itself: Within the sample, other DNA sequences also encode this same CDR3. J is TRBJ1-2 and V is TRBV2, with 7 bases that match TRBD1. Germline loops: CDR1 SNHLY, CDR2 FYNNEI. The CDR3 covers 12 residues. V gave up 3 bases and J gave up 8 bases; unmatched junction bases: 3. The CDR3 DNA reads TGTGCCAGCAGTGACAGGGGGTACGGCTACACCTTC. Its protein is CASSDRGYGYTF.

The chain recombines TRBV5-1 with TRBJ2-3, with TRBD1 matching 9 bases. Germline V gene data show CDR1 as SGHRS and CDR2 as YFSETQ. The CDR3 contains 14 residues. V shed 4 bases and J 3 bases; nucleotides not matched to a gene: 3. The CDR3 sequence: CASSDRGATDTQYF. The CDR3 DNA is TGCGCCAGCAGCGACAGGGGGGCAACAGATACGCAGTATTTT.

V is TRBV27 and J is TRBJ2-3, with 9 bases fitting TRBD2. V was clipped by 1 base and J by 9 bases; unmatched bases: 11. CDR1 is MNHEY, CDR2 SMNVEV, per germline (reference sequence). The CDR3 runs 16 residues. CDR3 DNA sequence: TGTGCCAGCAGTTTATGGGCTAGCGGGACCGATCCGACGCAGTATTTT. Its protein product is CASSLWASGTDPTQYF.

This chain connects TRBV7-2 to TRBJ1-2, with D possibly matching TRBD1 (5 bases). Germline loops: CDR1 SGHTA, CDR2 FQGNSA. V lost 1 base, J lost 6 bases, and 15 bases lay in between. The CDR3 totals 15 residues. The CDR3 here is CASSLVQAAGDGYTF. The CDR3 DNA reads TGTGCCAGCAGCTTAGTACAGGCGGCCGGTGATGGCTACACCTTC.

The gene calls are TRBV7-6 and TRBJ2-1, with 7 positions matching TRBD1. This CDR3 spans 17 amino acids. CDR1 SGHVS and CDR2 FNYEAQ come from the germline V gene. After removal of 3 bases from V and 7 bases from J, the junction contained 15 bases not matched to a gene. As DNA, the CDR3 is TGTGCCAGCAGCTTTTCCGAGGACAGGTGGAGGAGAAATGAGCAGTTCTTC. Its protein is CASSFSEDRWRRNEQFF.